Detailed here is one TCR beta chain. Its antigen is as yet unknown. With 0 bases clipped from V and 1 base from J, the junction kept 4 bases outside the gene matches. The CDR3 has 16 amino acids. Germline V gene sequence: CDR1 SGHRS, CDR2 YFSETQ. Naive CD8 cells lacked CD45RO, underwent positive selection for CCR7 and left out terminally differentiated effector memory CD45RA+ cells. This sample stems from a study of shared clonotypes between healthy human individuals. Regarding the study as a whole: The sole specimen, blood, was sampled, and tissue repertoires likely differ.

Data came from immunoSEQ multiplex PCR; TCRdb stores just in-frame clones and leaves some out. The sample consists of some 2 million clones, roughly 95% of them appearing once. The chain carries TRBV5-1 and TRBJ2-5; 9 nucleotides line up with TRBD1. Sample: naive CD8+ T cells sorted from blood. This receptor was identified in a young man in good health. DNA of the CDR3: TGCGCCAGCAGCTTGGAGGGGACAGGGCTCCAAGAGACCCAGTACTTC. This encodes CASSLEGTGLQETQYF.